This TCR beta chain was retrieved from a study of identical twins. Study-level points and caveats: Insertions were reduced in abundant cord blood beta clonotypes but not in memory repertoires.

A single record per CDR3 protein comes from TCRdb applying MiXCR to the 5' RACE reads. This sample has 250,000 to 300,000 distinct CDR3 sequences, with about 8.3% found just once. CDR1 is LGHDT, CDR2 YNNKEL, per germline (reference sequence). CDR3 length: 17 amino acids. V lost 2 bases, J lost 0 bases, and 3 bases stayed unmatched. Comments on this clonotype: Its matching antigen is unknown.

A further study also used this sample, focusing on yellow fever vaccine responses in identical twins.

The source of this sequence is a woman aged 18-29 years in good health. The sequencing sample was made of CD8+ T cells sorted from blood. The J gene is TRBJ2-3, the V gene TRBV3-1; 12 bases are shared with TRBD2. The chain's CDR3 is CASSQRTSGASTDTQYF. CDR3 DNA: TGTGCCAGCAGCCAACGGACTAGCGGGGCTAGCACAGATACGCAGTATTTT.